This T cell receptor (beta chain) was retrieved from a study of regulatory T cells in long-lasting Graves disease (dated by TCRdb to about 2021). About the study as a whole: Newly diagnosed Graves' disease patients had taken antithyroid drugs for less than 3 months. Patients with persistent Graves' disease were compared with patients with newly diagnosed Graves' disease using TCR sequencing and RNA sequencing of peripheral blood. The study was registered as a clinical trial and conducted in China. TCR sequencing covered 13 persistent and roughly 20 newly diagnosed Graves' disease patients, approximately 33 samples in total. General conclusions and limits of the study: Patients with persistent disease shared more public clonotypes (about 2,500) than newly diagnosed patients did (nearly 1,000). As a limitation, the authors acknowledged that the small sample size may reduce accuracy. Peripheral blood alone was examined, since thyroid tissue, which constituted the primary lesion, could not be accessed. Lower TCR Shannon entropy and fewer highly expanded clones were observed in persistent Graves' disease patients than in newly diagnosed patients, which suggested clonal expansion. Sequencing and analysis were limited to the TCR beta chain. Preferential use of TRBV28, TRBJ1-2 and TRBJ2-5 was observed in persistent disease, whereas TRBV20-1 and TRBJ2-1 were favored in newly diagnosed disease.

The germline V gene provides CDR1 SGHTA and CDR2 FQGTGA. Inclusive of the bounding cysteine and phenylalanine, the CDR3 is 13 residues long. Here the CDR3 DNA is all that survives: 39 bases in frame from base 1. The junction shows trimming of 2 bases on V and 11 bases on J, plus 10 bases between the germline ends. This clonotype was recorded many times. This receptor's antigen is unknown. Nothing much larger sits one base from this clone, and base qualities are not available. This sample's time point label indicates: newly diagnosed GD, antithyroid drugs for less than 3 months. For both TCR sequencing and RNA sequencing, RNA was extracted from PBMCs in TRIzol. The diagnosis of Graves' disease was made according to American Thyroid Association guidelines. Patients for the study were recruited at an endocrinology department in Xi'an, China. Each patient gave around 9.2 milliliters of peripheral blood, collected in an EDTA anticoagulant tube. Ficoll Paque Plus density gradient separation was used to isolate PBMCs, and no further T cell sorting was performed. An Agilent 2100 Bioanalyzer and agarose gel were used to check RNA quality, and a NanoDrop 2000 was used to measure RNA concentration.

The receptor library was made with multiplex PCR. The instrument was an Illumina HiSeq 4000. CDR3 regions were amplified by Arm-PCR with iRepertoire HTBI primers to construct TCR beta libraries. PCR products were gel purified before sequencing. In the original analysis: A total of under 80 TRBV and some 15 TRBJ segments were identified across samples and were used for gene usage analysis of CDR3 amino acid clonotypes. Filtered high-quality paired reads were merged into contigs using COPE and FqMerger. Contigs were aligned with BLAST to IMGT TRBV, TRBD and TRBJ reference genes, and CDR3 was defined per IMGT. Highly expanded clones were defined as clonotypes with a frequency above 0.1%. Repertoire diversity was measured by Shannon entropy, and V-J evenness by the Gini coefficient. Clonotypes shared by more than one individual were considered public. The public reads were quality trimmed at Q25 with fastp and then assembled into clones with MiXCR by TCRdb, keeping productive beta chains. Identical CDR3 proteins give one entry, which carries the most common genes and DNA. The authors' filters were not applied to this entry. This sample lists about 620,000 distinct CDR3 sequences; roughly 15% were detected once. The ten largest clones take up 18% of the sample.

The same sample was also used in a study of T cells in Graves' hyperthyroidism and ophthalmopathy. The second paper states: A patient counted as having stable Graves' hyperthyroidism if no progression to ophthalmopathy occurred over 18 months of follow-up. Hyperthyroidism patients were aged 18 to 65 years and newly diagnosed, with disease duration of less than 2 months. Any patient with an uncontrolled infection, another autoimmune disease, pregnancy or lactation was excluded. Diagnoses were established on the basis of clinical symptoms, serum thyroxine and TRAb, thyroid ultrasound, and orbital computed tomography. A first-round RT-PCR of the TCR CDR3 used the HTBI primer set with the Qiagen OneStep RT-PCR kit. Most expanded thyroid clonotypes (frequency above 0.001) were also detected in blood, a finding suggesting that blood repertoires may reflect thyroid immune responses. A model built on a 13 V-J signature distinguished ophthalmopathy from stable hyperthyroidism, reaching 87.88% sensitivity and 81.08% specificity in cross-validation and 80%/75% in testing. In validation, progression to ophthalmopathy was predicted by the model with about 70% sensitivity and nearly 75% specificity, a median of approximately 6.5 months before onset. TCR V-J signatures able to tell the groups apart were searched for in a discovery cohort of 90 to 100 patients, of whom under 45 had Graves' ophthalmopathy and roughly 59 had stable Graves' hyperthyroidism. Prospective prediction of ophthalmopathy was tested in an independent validation cohort of 18 to 20 hyperthyroidism patients and approximately 17 patients who later progressed to ophthalmopathy. The roughly 94 discovery patients were randomly divided into training and test sets at a 7:3 ratio. In addition, the study compared T-cell repertoires in thyroid tissue and in blood from a handful of Graves' hyperthyroidism patients. Following sampling, methimazole starting at 30 mg daily was given to hyperthyroidism patients, and high-dose intravenous methylprednisolone was given to ophthalmopathy patients. A second multiplex PCR round built the libraries, followed by size selection and purification. Paired-end sequencing of the libraries was performed with 100 bp reads on an Illumina HiSeq2000. SOAPnuke was used to process the raw data, throwing out any read that contained adapters or uncalled bases, had a mean Phred below 15, or lacked an exact constant-primer or identifier match. High-quality paired reads were merged with COPE v1.2.5, and unique nucleotide sequences were defined as clonotypes. MiTCR v1.1 was used to align clonotypes to the IMGT TRBV, TRBD and TRBJ reference segments. Analysis was restricted to V-J combinations with a frequency above 0.0001, which covered about 99% of repertoires. A TCS score was defined as the ratio between F50 (clonal expansion) and ExV (chaos), using BLOSUM62-based TCRdist between CDR3 peptides within each V-J. Welch's t-statistics and random forest reduced roughly 540 V-J features to around 14, which were used in a naive Bayes classifier (R e1071). No statistical method was used to fix the sample size in advance, and group allocation was not hidden from the investigators. The paper reports TCR Vbeta CDR3 sequencing of approximately 140 peripheral blood samples: around 45 ophthalmopathy, roughly 80 hyperthyroidism and about 17 progressor patients.

The source is a woman in her twenties or thirties with Graves disease. Donor details come from another sample of the same person, matched by shared clones. Recombination connected TRBV7-3 to TRBJ1-6, with the D segment identity uncertain. Sequenced material: peripheral blood mononuclear cells (PBMCs), taken at new diagnosis, from a patient treated with antithyroid drugs. The CDR3 amino acid sequence is: CASSLAGSPPLHF. In nucleotides, the sequence is TGTGCCAGCAGCTTAGCGGGTAGCCCACCCCTCCACTTT.